This is a list of T cell receptor beta chains from one sample in a study of neurological immune-mediated disorders. MiXCR was run by TCRdb on the 5' RACE reads, yielding one entry per CDR3 protein. Altogether roughly 10,000 distinct CDR3 sequences are present, about 22% being singletons, with the ten largest covering approximately 14%. The source material was CD8+ T cells from blood. Source of these receptors: a woman in her 40s with multiple sclerosis. The CDR3 runs from the conserved cysteine through the conserved F or W. The D gene is left open where the match is weak. Clone size appears in some rows only: once, few, many, or a class for an expanded clone.

d_call,clone_size,v_call,j_call,cdr3_length,cdr3_nt,cdr3_aa
.,.,TRBV14,TRBJ2-2,14,TGTGCCAGCAGCCAAGTTCGGTTCACCGGGGAGCTGTTTTTT,CASSQVRFTGELFF
.,medium-sized,TRBV5-6,TRBJ2-7,15,TGTGCCAGCAGCTTTCCTCGGGACAACACCTACGAGCAGTACTTC,CASSFPRDNTYEQYF
TRBD2,medium-sized,TRBV2,TRBJ2-1,14,TGTGCCGGGGAAGGACTAGCGGGGGTGAATGAGCAGTTCTTC,CAGEGLAGVNEQFF
TRBD1,.,TRBV6-1,TRBJ1-3,15,TGTGCCAGCAGTGAAGCGACAGGACAGGTGGACACCATATATTTT,CASSEATGQVDTIYF
.,.,TRBV24-1,TRBJ2-1,14,TGTGCCACCAGTGGGACCTACTCCTACAATGAGCAGTTCTTC,CATSGTYSYNEQFF
.,many,TRBV2,TRBJ2-3,16,TGTGCCAGCAGTGAAAACGATGGCGGTTTCACAGATACGCAGTATTTT,CASSENDGGFTDTQYF
.,.,TRBV28,TRBJ2-7,13,TGTGCCAGCAGTTCAGGGGCCTCCTACGAGCAGTACTTC,CASSSGASYEQYF
.,medium-sized,TRBV5-1,TRBJ2-5,15,TGCGCCAGCAGCTTGGAGTCGGGTAAGGGAGAGACCCAGTACTTC,CASSLESGKGETQYF
.,medium-sized,TRBV9,TRBJ2-1,14,TGTGCCAGTTCGGTGGGGGTGGGTGGTAATGAGCAGTTCTTC,CASSVGVGGNEQFF
.,many,TRBV7-8,TRBJ2-7,15,TGTGCCAGCAGCTTAGAGGCCTCGACAATATACGAGCAGTACTTC,CASSLEASTIYEQYF
.,.,TRBV5-1,TRBJ1-2,15,TGCGCCAGCAGCTTGGGCCAGGGAAACCTCTATGGCTACACCTTC,CASSLGQGNLYGYTF
TRBD1,few,TRBV12-3/TRBV12-4,TRBJ1-5,15,TGTGCCAGCAGTTTGACAGGGGGCATTAATCAGCCCCAGCATTTT,CASSLTGGINQPQHF
.,many,TRBV7-2,TRBJ2-7,13,TGTGCCAGCAGCTTGGAGGCACCCTACGAGCAGTACTTC,CASSLEAPYEQYF
.,many,TRBV10-3,TRBJ1-6,15,TGTGCCATCAGCGCGGACAGCTCCTATAATTCACCCCTCCACTTT,CAISADSSYNSPLHF
.,.,TRBV4-1,TRBJ2-3,17,TGCGCCAGCAGCCAAGATAGGTTGGGGGGATCCACAGATACGCAGTATTTT,CASSQDRLGGSTDTQYF
.,many,TRBV6-4,TRBJ1-1,13,TGTGCCAGCAGTGACTCGAGCAACACTGAAGCTTTCTTT,CASSDSSNTEAFF
.,.,TRBV5-6,TRBJ1-1,14,TGTGCCAGCAGCTTGAGTCGGGGACTTCCTGAAGCTTTCTTT,CASSLSRGLPEAFF
.,medium-sized,TRBV7-8,TRBJ1-1,13,TGTGCCAGCTCCTGGACAGTTTACACTGAAGCTTTCTTT,CASSWTVYTEAFF
.,few,TRBV20-1,TRBJ1-1,14,TGCAGTGCCAGAAATCCGGGACGGAACACTGAAGCTTTCTTT,CSARNPGRNTEAFF
.,few,TRBV6-5,TRBJ2-1,15,TGTGCCAGCAGTTACTCGACAGGGACTTACAATGAGCAGTTCTTC,CASSYSTGTYNEQFF
TRBD1,.,TRBV7-2,TRBJ2-2,14,TGTGCCAGCAGCGCGTGGGACAGCGGCGGGGAGCTGTTTTTT,CASSAWDSGGELFF
.,many,TRBV7-9,TRBJ2-1,16,TGTGCCAGCAGCCTCGACCTAGCGTCTTCCTACAATGAGCAGTTCTTC,CASSLDLASSYNEQFF
.,many,TRBV15,TRBJ2-2,14,TGTGCCACCAGCAGAGATCGGGGATCCGGGGAGCTGTTTTTT,CATSRDRGSGELFF
.,medium-sized,TRBV10-2,TRBJ2-2,12,TGCGCCAGCAGCCCCGGGACAGGGGAGCTGTTTTTT,CASSPGTGELFF
.,many,TRBV7-9,TRBJ2-7,13,TGTGCCAGCAGCTTAGAATCTAGGTACGAGCAGTACTTC,CASSLESRYEQYF
.,many,TRBV5-1,TRBJ1-1,16,TGCGCCAGCAGCTTGGGGGAAGAGGGGTCGAACACTGAAGCTTTCTTT,CASSLGEEGSNTEAFF
TRBD1,many,TRBV27,TRBJ1-5,13,TGTGCCAGCAGTCCCGGGACAGGGTACCCCCAGCATTTT,CASSPGTGYPQHF
TRBD2,many,TRBV15,TRBJ2-5,16,TGTGCCACCAGCGACCGACTAGCGGGGGTGCAAGAGACCCAGTACTTC,CATSDRLAGVQETQYF
.,.,TRBV6-6,TRBJ2-7,14,TGTGCCAGCAGTTTCGGAGGGCCCCTCTACGAGCAGTACTTC,CASSFGGPLYEQYF